This T cell receptor (beta chain) was sequenced during a study of blood T cell repertoires in COVID-19. This clone was seen only once. TCRdb keeps only in-frame clones here, not all; method: immunoSEQ multiplex PCR. The sample lists approximately 85,000 clones; roughly 90% were seen once. Deletions cut 0 bases from V and 5 bases from J, with 7 bases between. Germline V gene lookup returns CDR1 MNHEY and CDR2 SVGEGT. CDR3 size: 13 residues. The chain couples TRBV6-2 or TRBV6-3 to TRBJ1-1; D might be TRBD1 (5 bases). Sequencing was carried out using peripheral blood. The sequence was collected from a man in his fifties or sixties with acute or convalescent COVID-19. The CDR3 spells CASSYSGGTEAFF. The CDR3 bases are TGTGCCAGCAGTTACTCGGGGGGTACTGAAGCTTTCTTT.